Following are 9 T cell receptor beta chains from one sample sequenced in a study of EBV T-cell therapy then PD-1 blockade in nasopharyngeal carcinoma. Treatment denoted: AdE1-LMPpoly-expanded autologous EBV-specific T-cell therapy followed by anti-PD-1 nivolumab. Here immunoSEQ multiplex PCR was the method, and the copy in TCRdb shows in-frame clones only, minus some. This table has roughly 21,000 clones, 84% appearing once. These TCRs' antigens remain unknown. The sample consisted of CD8+ T cells from blood, taken at roughly day 65 from a patient whose treatment included autologous EBV-specific T cells and nivolumab. These receptors all come from a man aged 35-49 years with nasopharyngeal carcinoma.

This chain connects TRBV7-3 to TRBJ2-1, with TRBD2 matching 7 bases. After removal of 4 bases from V and 5 bases from J, the junction contained 14 bases not matched to a gene. The length of the CDR3 is 17 residues. Germline-derived CDR1 and CDR2 are SGHTA and FQGTGA. Here the CDR3 reads CASSSYDIERGDNEQFF. The CDR3, as DNA: TGTGCCAGCAGCTCGTATGATATAGAGCGGGGAGACAATGAGCAGTTCTTC.

The chain employs TRBV4-1 and TRBJ1-5; tentative D call: TRBD1 (5 bases). This CDR3 has 17 residues. Trimming took 0 bases from V and 0 from J, leaving 12 bases between them. Per germline, CDR1 MGHRA and CDR2 YSYEKL. In nucleotides, the CDR3 is TGCGCCAGCAGCCAAGAGGTGACAGACAATAGCAATCAGCCCCAGCATTTT. Protein: CASSQEVTDNSNQPQHF.

This clone was counted a few times. The chain uses TRBV6-2 or TRBV6-3 and TRBJ1-2, with no clear D. This CDR3 is 14 amino acids long. V lost 5 bases and J 1 base, leaving 11 bases between the germline ends. Germline V CDR1 and CDR2: MNHEY, SVGEGT. CDR3 in DNA: TGTGCCAGCAGTCCGTGGTCTCATAACTATGGCTACACCTTC. Its translation is CASSPWSHNYGYTF.

The gene calls are TRBV6-5 and TRBJ1-2, with 7 bases that match TRBD1. The V segment lost 6 bases and the J segment 4 bases; nucleotides outside the gene matches: 5. This CDR3 has 13 residues. Per the germline V gene, CDR1 is MNHEY and CDR2 is SVGAGI. CDR3 DNA sequence: TGTGCCAGCAGATCAGACAGGGCCTATGGCTACACCTTC. This gives the protein CASRSDRAYGYTF.

The V and J genes are TRBV10-3 and TRBJ2-5; 7 nucleotides agree with TRBD1. V shed 6 bases, J shed 4 bases, and the junction held 11 bases outside the gene matches. Germline V lookup: CDR1 ENHRY, CDR2 SYGVKD. The CDR3 length is 15 residues. The CDR3 loop is CAIREGGNRGETQYF. The CDR3 DNA is TGTGCCATCAGGGAAGGGGGAAACAGGGGAGAGACCCAGTACTTC.

The genes are TRBV27 and TRBJ1-5, with D unclear. This CDR3 spans 14 amino acids. Germline V gene sequence: CDR1 MNHEY, CDR2 SMNVEV (reference sequence). V lost 3 bases, J lost 3 bases, and 9 bases lay in between. CDR3 residues: CASSFGRNNQPQHF. The CDR3 region has the DNA TGTGCCAGCAGTTTTGGGCGGAACAATCAGCCCCAGCATTTT.

The genes are TRBV9 and TRBJ2-3; no clear D. Trimming cost V 3 bases and J 4 bases, with 9 bases left between them. The length of the CDR3 is 13 residues. Germline V gene sequence: CDR1 SGDLS, CDR2 YYNGEE. This CDR3 reads CASSGDYPDTQYF. The CDR3, as DNA: TGTGCCAGCAGCGGAGATTACCCAGATACGCAGTATTTT.

The gene calls are TRBV6-5 and TRBJ2-7, with D possibly being TRBD2 (5 bases). CDR3 length: 14 amino acids. Germline lookup yields CDR1 MNHEY and CDR2 SVGAGI. V lost 2 bases and J 1 base, leaving 9 bases between the germline ends. The CDR3 reads CASSYAGISYEQYF. CDR3 DNA: TGTGCCAGCAGTTACGCCGGGATTTCCTACGAGCAGTACTTC.

This clone appeared a single time. CDR3 bases: TGTGCCAGCAGCCCTTCGGGGGGGCCTCTCTACGAGCAGTACTTC. As protein: CASSPSGGPLYEQYF. The rearrangement uses TRBV6-2 or TRBV6-3 and TRBJ2-7; TRBD2 agrees at 8 bases. Germline V gene sequence: CDR1 MNHEY, CDR2 SVGEGT. V was clipped by 6 bases and J by 3 bases; unmatched bases: 10. The CDR3 totals 15 residues.